This T cell receptor beta chain was captured in a study of cytomegalovirus exposure and HLA in healthy donors. Germline V gene lookup returns CDR1 MNHEY and CDR2 SVGAGI. V gave up 3 bases and J gave up 4 bases; unmatched junction bases: 4. The CDR3 is 14 amino acids. Donors came from a validation cohort of 95 to 150 subjects, distinct from the first 666-subject cohort. Details on this clone: Its cognate antigen is unknown.

Broader study findings: Testing in vitro showed a few CMV-associated chains specific for CMV antigens. Reports indicated that the classifier achieved high specificity and sensitivity in diagnosing cytomegalovirus status. The investigators catalogued 180 or so TCR beta chains as cytomegalovirus-associated.

Libraries were prepared by immunoSEQ multiplex PCR; TCRdb keeps only in-frame clonotypes and omits some of them. This sample has some 67,000 clones; 94% occur once, and the top ten carry roughly 0.94%. This sequence joins TRBV6-5 and TRBJ1-1, with 8 nucleotides matching TRBD1. This TCR came from a woman in her late teens or twenties in good health and CMV-seronegative. Input material: PBMCs. The CDR3 bases are TGTGCCAGCAGTTATCAGGGGGCGAGCACTGAAGCTTTCTTT. Translated, it gives CASSYQGASTEAFF.